The TCR beta chain described here comes from a study of T cells after yellow fever vaccination. TCRdb reprocessed the 5' RACE reads with MiXCR, giving one entry per CDR3 protein. Seen here are about 240,000 distinct CDR3 sequences, 6.9% observed once, and the top ten hold 0.65% to 0.9%. This clonotype was found many times. The V gene lost 3 bases and the J gene lost 6 bases, with 6 bases spanning the gap. The CDR3 has 11 amino acids. Germline V gene data show CDR1 as LGHDT and CDR2 as YNNKEL (reference sequence). The chain couples TRBV3-1 to TRBJ2-7; TRBD2 is a possible D gene (5 bases). The sequence was collected from a man younger than 45 who received the YFV17D yellow fever vaccine. The specimen comprised CD4+ T cells sorted from PBMCs, sampled 15 days after the yellow fever booster vaccination. The CDR3 loop is CASSHGGEQYF. CDR3 nucleotides: TGTGCCAGCAGCCATGGAGGCGAGCAGTACTTC.